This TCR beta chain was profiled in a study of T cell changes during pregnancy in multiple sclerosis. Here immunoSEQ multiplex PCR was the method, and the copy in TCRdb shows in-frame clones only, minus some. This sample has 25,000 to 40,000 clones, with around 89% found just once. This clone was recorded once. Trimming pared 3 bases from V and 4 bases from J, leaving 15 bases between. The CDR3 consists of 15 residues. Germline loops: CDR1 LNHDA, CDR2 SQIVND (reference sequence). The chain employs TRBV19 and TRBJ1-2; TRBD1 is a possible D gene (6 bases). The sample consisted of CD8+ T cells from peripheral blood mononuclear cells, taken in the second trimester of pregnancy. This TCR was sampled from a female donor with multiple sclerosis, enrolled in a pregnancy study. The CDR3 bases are TGTGCCAGTAGTATTTTGGACAGCCAATCCTATGGCTACACCTTC. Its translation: CASSILDSQSYGYTF.